Sequencing of this T cell receptor (beta chain) was carried out in a study of Ad26.COV2.S vaccination and SARS-CoV-2 variants. Treatment: about 20 received Ad26.COV2.S at low or high dose, single or two shots; roughly five received placebo; per-sample allocation not given. All samples were drawn on day 63, counting from the first vaccine or placebo injection. Measured with immunoSEQ multiplex PCR; TCRdb has only the in-frame clones, and not every one. The sample includes about 480,000 clones, 87% of them seen just once. Germline V gene data show CDR1 as SGHRS and CDR2 as YFSETQ. This CDR3 is 14 amino acids long. Between the trimmed V and J ends, which lost 0 bases and 8 bases, there was a span of 11 bases.

The sequencing used peripheral blood, collected in a trial of Ad26.COV2.S vaccine versus placebo. The receptor was derived from a person between 18 and 65 years old who received the Ad26.COV2.S COVID-19 vaccine or a placebo. This rearrangement joins TRBV5-1 to TRBJ2-2; D not certain. The CDR3 region is CASSLAGTAGELFF. The CDR3 nucleotides read TGCGCCAGCAGCTTGGCGGGTACTGCTGGGGAGCTGTTTTTT. The whole variable domain, remainder taken from reference TRBV5-1 and TRBJ2-2, is KAGVTQTPRYLIKTRGQQVTLSCSPISGHRSVSWYQQTPGQGLQFLFEYFSETQRNKGNFPGRFSGRQFSNSRSEMNVSTLELGDSALYLCASSLAGTAGELFFGEGSRLTVL.